Listed below are T cell receptor beta chains from one sample, sequenced in a study of shared clonotypes between healthy human individuals. Using immunoSEQ multiplex PCR, the repertoire was profiled, and TCRdb retains in-frame clones only, with some absent. The sample holds 2 million to 3 million clones, roughly 93% seen once. The sample consisted of naive CD4+ T cells from PBMCs. The receptors were sampled from a man aged 18 to 29 in good health. Some clones in this sample may be carry-over from other donors' samples. Both conserved end residues are part of each CDR3. The order of the fields is J gene, D gene, V gene, clone size, CDR3 protein, CDR3 DNA. The D gene is left open where the match is weak. Expanded clones are given a class, and other clones once, few, many or no size at all.

J: TRBJ2-1; D: TRBD2; V: TRBV6-1; size: -; CDR3: CASVVRGFYNEQFF; DNA: TGTGCCAGCGTAGTGCGGGGGTTCTACAATGAGCAGTTCTTC
J: TRBJ2-3; D: -; V: TRBV7-3; size: -; CDR3: CASSLFYTDTQYF; DNA: TGTGCCAGCAGCTTATTCTACACAGATACGCAGTATTTT
J: TRBJ1-5; D: -; V: TRBV7-2; size: -; CDR3: CASSLQQGQGQPQHF; DNA: TGTGCCAGCAGCTTACAACAGGGCCAGGGACAGCCCCAGCATTTT
J: TRBJ1-2; D: -; V: TRBV28; size: once; CDR3: CASSAGLGQSNYGYTF; DNA: TGTGCCAGCAGCGCCGGCCTGGGCCAATCCAACTATGGCTACACCTTC
J: TRBJ2-7; D: -; V: TRBV6-1; size: -; CDR3: CASRVPQSRSYEQYF; DNA: TGTGCCAGCAGGGTGCCGCAGTCAAGATCCTACGAGCAGTACTTC
J: TRBJ1-2; D: -; V: TRBV19; size: few; CDR3: CASSIVHLGQGYGYTF; DNA: TGTGCCAGTAGTATAGTCCATCTGGGGCAGGGCTATGGCTACACCTTC
J: TRBJ2-1; D: TRBD2; V: TRBV4-1; size: -; CDR3: CASSQVPSSLAITYNEQFF; DNA: TGCGCCAGCAGCCAAGTCCCCTCCTCACTAGCGATAACCTACAATGAGCAGTTCTTC
J: TRBJ1-2; D: TRBD1; V: TRBV19; size: once; CDR3: CASSIGTGSNYGYTF; DNA: TGTGCCAGTAGTATTGGGACAGGCTCTAACTATGGCTACACCTTC
J: TRBJ1-4; D: TRBD1; V: TRBV18; size: -; CDR3: CASSTTGASNEKLFF; DNA: TGTGCCAGCTCAACGACAGGGGCCTCCAATGAAAAACTGTTTTTT
J: TRBJ2-5; D: -; V: TRBV15; size: -; CDR3: CATSRSGPYQETQYF; DNA: TGTGCCACCAGCAGATCTGGACCGTACCAAGAGACCCAGTACTTC
J: TRBJ2-1; D: TRBD2; V: TRBV6-1; size: once; CDR3: CASSGTSGSYNEQFF; DNA: TGTGCCAGCAGTGGGACTAGCGGAAGCTACAATGAGCAGTTCTTC
J: TRBJ2-1; D: TRBD1; V: TRBV9; size: -; CDR3: CASSEGDSIYNEQFF; DNA: TGTGCCAGCAGCGAGGGGGACAGTATATACAATGAGCAGTTCTTC
J: TRBJ1-1; D: -; V: TRBV5-1; size: -; CDR3: CASSLGTVGTEAFF; DNA: TGCGCCAGCAGCTTGGGGACGGTGGGCACTGAAGCTTTCTTT
J: TRBJ2-7; D: -; V: TRBV18; size: -; CDR3: CASSLQGRAYEQYF; DNA: TGTGCCAGCTCACTACAGGGCCGCGCCTACGAGCAGTACTTC
J: TRBJ2-3; D: TRBD2; V: TRBV5-4; size: -; CDR3: CASSAVAGAPWDTQYF; DNA: TGTGCCAGCAGCGCAGTAGCGGGGGCTCCTTGGGATACGCAGTATTTT
J: TRBJ2-3; D: -; V: TRBV6-6; size: -; CDR3: CASRSQSTDTQYF; DNA: TGTGCCAGCAGGTCCCAAAGCACAGATACGCAGTATTTT
J: TRBJ1-5; D: -; V: TRBV28; size: -; CDR3: CASTRFDYSNQPQHF; DNA: TGTGCCAGCACCCGGTTTGACTATAGCAATCAGCCCCAGCATTTT
J: TRBJ1-4; D: TRBD1; V: TRBV28; size: -; CDR3: CASSADRGNEKLFF; DNA: TGTGCCAGCAGTGCGGACAGGGGAAATGAAAAACTGTTTTTT
J: TRBJ1-1; D: -; V: TRBV10-3; size: -; CDR3: CAISYRVGTEAFF; DNA: TGTGCCATCAGTTACAGGGTAGGCACTGAAGCTTTCTTT
J: TRBJ2-7; D: -; V: TRBV28; size: -; CDR3: CASRREGVGQYF; DNA: TGTGCCAGCAGACGCGAGGGAGTTGGGCAGTACTTC
J: TRBJ2-5; D: TRBD1; V: TRBV5-1; size: -; CDR3: CASSLGDRTYQETQYF; DNA: TGCGCCAGCAGCTTGGGGGACAGGACCTACCAAGAGACCCAGTACTTC
J: TRBJ2-5; D: -; V: TRBV6-1; size: -; CDR3: CASSEDWPGSQETQYF; DNA: TGTGCCAGCAGTGAAGACTGGCCAGGGAGCCAAGAGACCCAGTACTTC
J: TRBJ2-1; D: TRBD2; V: TRBV19; size: -; CDR3: CASSRLAGLVGNEQFF; DNA: TGTGCCAGTAGTCGACTAGCGGGGCTGGTAGGCAATGAGCAGTTCTTC
J: TRBJ1-1; D: -; V: TRBV19; size: -; CDR3: CASSARRGFTEAFF; DNA: TGTGCCAGTAGCGCTAGGAGGGGCTTCACTGAAGCTTTCTTT
J: TRBJ1-4; D: -; V: TRBV5-1; size: -; CDR3: CASSHTGTPNEKLFF; DNA: TGCGCCAGCAGCCATACAGGAACTCCAAATGAAAAACTGTTTTTT
J: TRBJ1-2; D: -; V: TRBV19; size: once; CDR3: CASSIDKAGRGYTF; DNA: TGTGCCAGTAGTATAGATAAGGCAGGTCGTGGCTACACCTTC
J: TRBJ2-7; D: -; V: TRBV11-2; size: -; CDR3: CASSTYAGTGSSYEQYF; DNA: TGTGCCAGCAGCACCTATGCCGGGACTGGAAGCTCCTACGAGCAGTACTTC
J: TRBJ2-7; D: -; V: TRBV28; size: -; CDR3: CASSLRGISYEQYF; DNA: TGTGCCAGCAGTTTAAGGGGGATCTCCTACGAGCAGTACTTC
J: TRBJ1-5; D: -; V: TRBV10-2; size: -; CDR3: CASSDQGRDQPQHF; DNA: TGCGCCAGCAGTGATCAGGGGAGAGATCAGCCCCAGCATTTT
J: TRBJ2-7; D: -; V: TRBV4-3; size: -; CDR3: CASSQGQAALYEQYF; DNA: TGCGCCAGCAGCCAAGGACAGGCCGCTCTCTACGAGCAGTACTTC
J: TRBJ2-7; D: TRBD2; V: TRBV7-9; size: -; CDR3: CASSLKLAGVHLSEQYF; DNA: TGTGCCAGCAGCTTAAAACTAGCGGGAGTTCATCTCAGCGAGCAGTACTTC
J: TRBJ1-2; D: -; V: TRBV7-9; size: -; CDR3: CASSLRRDDGYTF; DNA: TGTGCCAGCAGCTTAAGGCGGGACGATGGCTACACCTTC
J: TRBJ1-1; D: TRBD1; V: TRBV9; size: -; CDR3: CASSARDRREAFF; DNA: TGTGCCAGCAGCGCCCGGGACAGGAGGGAAGCTTTCTTT
J: TRBJ1-4; D: TRBD1; V: TRBV7-2; size: -; CDR3: CASSPTGSVNEKLFF; DNA: TGTGCCAGCAGCCCGACAGGGTCTGTTAATGAAAAACTGTTTTTT
J: TRBJ2-1; D: -; V: TRBV30; size: -; CDR3: CAWSPGPNVGNEQFF; DNA: TGTGCCTGGAGCCCGGGGCCCAACGTGGGGAATGAGCAGTTCTTC
J: TRBJ2-7; D: -; V: TRBV7-6; size: -; CDR3: CASSLVSGGSYEQYF; DNA: TGTGCCAGCAGCTTAGTGTCGGGCGGCTCCTACGAGCAGTACTTC
J: TRBJ2-7; D: TRBD1; V: TRBV5-8; size: -; CDR3: CASSWPGTASYEQYF; DNA: TGTGCCAGCAGCTGGCCCGGGACAGCGTCCTACGAGCAGTACTTC
J: TRBJ2-7; D: -; V: TRBV28; size: few; CDR3: CAASVGGPGYEQYF; DNA: TGTGCCGCCTCTGTCGGAGGGCCTGGCTACGAGCAGTACTTC
J: TRBJ2-7; D: -; V: TRBV30; size: -; CDR3: CAWSLDRTYEQYF; DNA: TGTGCCTGGAGTCTCGACAGGACCTACGAGCAGTACTTC
J: TRBJ1-5; D: -; V: TRBV27; size: -; CDR3: CASSLSVSNQPQHF; DNA: TGTGCCAGCAGTTTATCTGTTAGCAATCAGCCCCAGCATTTT
J: TRBJ2-7; D: TRBD2; V: TRBV28; size: once; CDR3: CASSSPGRSYEQYF; DNA: TGTGCCAGCAGTTCCCCCGGGAGGTCCTACGAGCAGTACTTC
J: TRBJ2-7; D: TRBD2; V: TRBV5-5; size: once; CDR3: CASSLRLAGGPSYEQYF; DNA: TGTGCCAGCAGCTTGAGGCTAGCGGGAGGGCCCTCCTACGAGCAGTACTTC
J: TRBJ2-7; D: -; V: TRBV11-2; size: -; CDR3: CASSWWGPQYEQYF; DNA: TGTGCCAGCAGCTGGTGGGGCCCACAGTACGAGCAGTACTTC
J: TRBJ2-2; D: TRBD1; V: TRBV28; size: -; CDR3: CASSSQGAAGELFF; DNA: TGTGCCAGCAGTTCCCAGGGGGCTGCCGGGGAGCTGTTTTTT
J: TRBJ2-3; D: TRBD2; V: TRBV4-3; size: -; CDR3: CASSLLSGGPIDTQYF; DNA: TGCGCCAGCAGCCTTTTATCGGGAGGGCCGATAGATACGCAGTATTTT
J: TRBJ1-2; D: -; V: TRBV6-1; size: -; CDR3: CASRDTQGTYGYTF; DNA: TGTGCCAGCAGAGATACCCAGGGGACCTATGGCTACACCTTC
J: TRBJ1-5; D: -; V: TRBV5-1; size: -; CDR3: CASSPQEGSQPQHF; DNA: TGCGCCAGCAGCCCCCAGGAGGGGAGCCAGCCCCAGCATTTT
J: TRBJ1-1; D: -; V: TRBV28; size: once; CDR3: CASSRTRLTEAFF; DNA: TGTGCCAGCAGTAGGACGAGACTGACTGAAGCTTTCTTT
J: TRBJ2-7; D: -; V: TRBV6-6; size: -; CDR3: CASSYFGQDYEQYF; DNA: TGTGCCAGCAGTTACTTCGGACAAGACTACGAGCAGTACTTC
J: TRBJ2-1; D: TRBD2; V: TRBV6-5; size: -; CDR3: CASSSQTSGRIGEQFF; DNA: TGTGCCAGCAGTTCCCAGACTAGCGGGAGAATTGGAGAGCAGTTCTTC